Below, 27 T cell receptor beta chains from the same sample are listed, as sequenced in a study of blood T cell repertoires in COVID-19. Measured with immunoSEQ multiplex PCR; TCRdb has only the in-frame clones, and not every one. The sample contains 100,000 to 150,000 clones, approximately 82% of which appear only once. What was sequenced was peripheral blood. The receptor source for this set is a woman aged 45-60 years with acute or convalescent COVID-19.

The V and J genes are TRBV19 and TRBJ2-1, with TRBD1 identical over 10 bases. V dropped 3 bases and J dropped 5; count of bases not matched to a gene: 4. Germline CDR1 and CDR2: LNHDA and SQIVND (reference sequence). This CDR3 comprises 15 residues. CDR3 in amino acids: CASSITGTGDNEQFF. DNA of the CDR3: TGTGCCAGTAGTATCACCGGGACAGGGGACAATGAGCAGTTCTTC. Combining the CDR3 with reference TRBV19 and TRBJ2-1 gives the whole variable domain DGGITQSPKYLFRKEGQNVTLSCEQNLNHDAMYWYRQDPGQGLRLIYYSQIVNDFQKGDIAEGYSVSREKKESFPLTVTSAQKNPTAFYLCASSITGTGDNEQFFGPGTRLTVL.

V and J are TRBV21-1 and TRBJ1-2; the table's D call TRBD1 went unverified against the DNA. TRBV21-1 represents a pseudogene. This CDR3 contains 16 residues. The CDR3 loop reads CASSLPGDRVDYGYTF. In DNA, the CDR3 is TGTGCCAGCAGTCTCCCGGGGGACAGAGTTGACTATGGCTACACCTTC.

The V call is TRBV6-1, the J call TRBJ2-5; no definite D call. Germline V gene data show CDR1 as MNHNS and CDR2 as SASEGT. V dropped 2 bases and J dropped 5 bases, with 15 bases sitting between them. The CDR3 runs 15 residues. DNA of the CDR3: TGTGCCAGCAGTGAAACCAGAAACCCCTTGGAGACCCAGTACTTC. Translation gives CASSETRNPLETQYF.

This sequence joins TRBV7-9 and TRBJ1-2; D unresolved. The CDR3 covers 15 residues. Trimming left V 2 bases short and J 0 bases short, with 10 bases between. Germline lookup yields CDR1 SEHNR and CDR2 FQNEAQ (reference sequence). The CDR3 DNA reads TGTGCCAGCAGCTTAAGTCTACTAACTAACTATGGCTACACCTTC. This translates into CASSLSLLTNYGYTF.

The chain joins TRBV5-4 to TRBJ1-1; D possibly corresponds to TRBD1 (6 bases). V was pared by 2 bases and J by 3 bases, with 14 bases between. CDR1 and CDR2 from the germline V gene are SGHNT and YYREEE (reference sequence). CDR3 size: 15 residues. The DNA for the CDR3 is TGTGCCAGCAGCTTTGGGCAGGGGTTATACACTGAAGCTTTCTTT. Its translation: CASSFGQGLYTEAFF.

The genes are TRBV6-6 and TRBJ2-7; TRBD2 agrees at 13 bases. Losses at the gene ends were 6 bases for V and 3 bases for J; bases not matched to a gene: 8. Germline-derived CDR1 and CDR2 are MNHNY and SVGAGI (reference sequence). CDR3 length equals 16 residues. The CDR3 sequence is CASRPTGTSGVYEQYF. DNA of the CDR3: TGTGCCAGCAGACCCACCGGGACTAGCGGGGTCTACGAGCAGTACTTC.

This sequence joins TRBV9 and TRBJ1-1; 7 bases match TRBD1. The germline V gene has CDR1 SGDLS and CDR2 YYNGEE. This CDR3 has 16 residues. With V trimmed by 3 bases and J by 0 bases, 8 bases remained unmatched. DNA of the CDR3: TGTGCCAGCAGCGCGACAGGGAATCCGTTGAACACTGAAGCTTTCTTT. Translation gives CASSATGNPLNTEAFF.

The gene calls are TRBV2 and TRBJ2-5; tentative D call: TRBD2 (6 bases). The length of the CDR3 is 14 residues. Trimming shortened V by 4 bases and J by 1 base, and 10 bases separated the two germline ends. Germline V gives CDR1 SNHLY, CDR2 FYNNEI. CDR3 sequence reads: CASSAGGSQETQYF. The CDR3 region has the DNA TGTGCCAGCAGTGCCGGGGGATCCCAAGAGACCCAGTACTTC. The full variable domain, its missing parts supplied by reference TRBV2 and TRBJ2-5, is EPEVTQTPSHQVTQMGQEVILRCVPISNHLYFYWYRQILGQKVEFLVSFYNNEISEKSEIFDDQFSVERPDGSNFTLKIRSTKLEDSAMYFCASSAGGSQETQYFGPGTRLLVL.

The chain combines TRBV5-4 with TRBJ2-1; 11 bases agree with TRBD2. Germline V gives CDR1 SGHNT, CDR2 YYREEE (reference sequence). This CDR3 spans 16 amino acids. After removal of 1 base from V and 12 bases from J, the junction contained 12 bases not matched to a gene. This CDR3 reads CASSLSRPIAGGGQFF. CDR3 bases: TGTGCCAGCAGCTTGTCTCGTCCCATAGCGGGAGGGGGGCAGTTCTTC.

This chain joins TRBV27 and TRBJ2-2, with 15 bases fitting TRBD2. The CDR3 loop spans 21 amino acids. Germline V gene data show CDR1 as MNHEY and CDR2 as SMNVEV (reference sequence). With 6 bases clipped from V and 5 bases from J, the junction kept 19 bases outside the gene matches. The CDR3 loop is CASSKHLFGSGTSGGTGELFF. DNA of the CDR3: TGTGCCAGCAGCAAGCACCTGTTTGGGTCCGGGACTAGCGGGGGGACCGGGGAGCTGTTTTTT.

The V and J genes are TRBV5-1 and TRBJ2-1, with D possibly being TRBD2 (5 bases). This CDR3 contains 16 residues. Trimming removed 0 bases from V and 0 bases from J, with 10 bases in between. The germline V gene encodes CDR1 SGHRS and CDR2 YFSETQ. CDR3 nucleotides: TGCGCCAGCAGCTTGGATGCTGGGAGCTCCTACAATGAGCAGTTCTTC. Translation: CASSLDAGSSYNEQFF.

This chain joins TRBV7-8 and TRBJ2-1; the match to TRBD2 covers 10 bases. The CDR3 consists of 16 residues. CDR1 is SGHVS, CDR2 FQNEAQ, per germline. The V gene end was trimmed by 5 bases and the J gene end by 4 bases; junction bases not matched to a gene: 8. Here the CDR3 reads CASSPKTSGHYNEQFF. The DNA for the CDR3 is TGTGCCAGCAGCCCCAAGACTAGCGGGCATTACAATGAGCAGTTCTTC. The full variable domain, rest sourced from reference TRBV7-8 and TRBJ2-1, is GAGVSQSPRYKVAKRGQDVALRCDPISGHVSLFWYQQALGQGPEFLTYFQNEAQLDKSGLPSDRFFAERPEGSVSTLKIQRTQQEDSAVYLCASSPKTSGHYNEQFFGPGTRLTVL.

The chain links TRBV10-1 to TRBJ2-3; D remains unclear. V was cut by 2 bases and J by 1 base, with 13 bases left in between. Germline lookup yields CDR1 WNHNN and CDR2 SYGVQD (reference sequence). CDR3 length: 16 residues. In DNA, the CDR3 is TGCGCCAGCAGTGAGAAGCACTCGTCCCGCACAGATACGCAGTATTTT. It is translated as CASSEKHSSRTDTQYF.

The rearrangement uses TRBV2 and TRBJ2-7, with D possibly matching TRBD1 (6 bases). The V gene's germline CDR1 is SNHLY and CDR2 FYNNEI. This CDR3 has 12 residues. The ends were cut back, 6 bases at V and 2 bases at J, with 8 bases in the middle. The CDR3 spells CASRDSTYEQYF. For the CDR3, the DNA is TGTGCCAGCAGGGACAGTACCTACGAGCAGTACTTC.

This sequence joins TRBV29-1 and TRBJ1-1; 9 bases match TRBD1. CDR1 and CDR2 from the germline V gene are SQVTM and ANQGSEA. The trim removed 6 bases at V and 0 bases at J, leaving 8 bases unmatched. This CDR3 has 15 residues. CDR3 coding DNA: TGCAGCGTCGCTAAAACAGGGGGCCTGAACACTGAAGCTTTCTTT. It specifies CSVAKTGGLNTEAFF.

The V and J genes are TRBV28 and TRBJ2-2; a possible D gene is TRBD2 (6 bases). Trimming shortened V by 3 bases and J by 4 bases, and 12 bases separated the two germline ends. Germline V gene data show CDR1 as MDHEN and CDR2 as SYDVKM. The CDR3 covers 15 residues. The CDR3 protein is CASSFFGGVTGELFF. The CDR3 region has the DNA TGTGCCAGCAGTTTTTTCGGCGGGGTCACCGGGGAGCTGTTTTTT. The full variable domain, in which reference TRBV28 and TRBJ2-2 provide the parts outside the CDR3, is DVKVTQSSRYLVKRTGEKVFLECVQDMDHENMFWYRQDPGLGLRLIYFSYDVKMKEKGDIPEGYSVSREKKERFSLILESASTNQTSMYLCASSFFGGVTGELFFGEGSRLTVL.

The chain is built from TRBV7-3 and TRBJ2-5; D gene uncertain. Per the germline V gene, CDR1 is SGHTA and CDR2 is FQGTGA. This CDR3 region has 13 residues. With 5 bases removed from V and 2 bases from J, the gap between germline ends came to 9 bases. CDR3 in amino acids: CASSKDGQETQYF. The CDR3 bases are TGTGCCAGCAGCAAAGACGGGCAAGAGACCCAGTACTTC.

This rearrangement joins TRBV19 to TRBJ2-1; 9 positions agree with TRBD2. The trim removed 8 bases at V and 3 bases at J, leaving 14 bases unmatched. The CDR3 extends over 17 amino acids. Per the germline V gene, CDR1 is LNHDA and CDR2 is SQIVND (reference sequence). The CDR3 reads CASRPILVAGVYNEQFF. The CDR3 DNA reads TGTGCCAGTCGACCCATATTAGTAGCGGGGGTCTACAATGAGCAGTTCTTC.

The rearrangement uses TRBV19 and TRBJ2-7; the D is unclear. Trimming took 1 base from V and 3 from J, leaving 7 bases between them. The CDR3 is 13 residues long. Germline V gives CDR1 LNHDA, CDR2 SQIVND (reference sequence). DNA of the CDR3: TGTGCCAGTAGTATAGGGCAGCGCTACGAGCAGTACTTC. As protein: CASSIGQRYEQYF.

J is TRBJ2-3 and V is TRBV3-1 (or the pseudogene TRBV3-2); TRBD1 agrees at 8 bases. This CDR3 is built from 14 residues. CDR1 is LGHDT, CDR2 YNNKEL, per germline (reference sequence). V lost 3 bases, J lost 4 bases, and 3 bases stayed unmatched. The CDR3 nucleotides read TGTGCCAGCAGCCACGCAGGGGGCGCAGATACGCAGTATTTT. This gives the protein CASSHAGGADTQYF.

The chain uses TRBV2 and TRBJ2-2; maybe TRBD2 (6 bases). Trimming shortened V by 8 bases and J by 2 bases, and 12 bases separated the two germline ends. CDR1 and CDR2 (germline): SNHLY, FYNNEI. This CDR3 region has 14 residues. The CDR3: CASQGGINTGELFF. DNA of the CDR3: TGTGCCAGCCAAGGCGGGATTAACACCGGGGAGCTGTTTTTT. Based on the CDR3 plus reference TRBV2 and TRBJ2-2, the full variable domain is EPEVTQTPSHQVTQMGQEVILRCVPISNHLYFYWYRQILGQKVEFLVSFYNNEISEKSEIFDDQFSVERPDGSNFTLKIRSTKLEDSAMYFCASQGGINTGELFFGEGSRLTVL.

The CDR3 sequence is CASIQGNENTEAFF. As DNA, the CDR3 is TGTGCCAGCATACAGGGGAACGAGAACACTGAAGCTTTCTTT. V usage is TRBV19 and J usage is TRBJ1-1; TRBD1 matches 7 bases. The CDR3 covers 14 residues. Germline V gene lookup returns CDR1 LNHDA and CDR2 SQIVND (reference sequence). Germline trimming cut 9 bases from V and 1 base from J; bases unmatched to any gene: 8.

This chain uses TRBV27 with TRBJ1-4; 7 nucleotides agree with TRBD1. With 8 bases clipped from V and 7 bases from J, the junction kept 10 bases outside the gene matches. Germline assignment: CDR1 MNHEY and CDR2 SMNVEV (reference sequence). The CDR3 has 14 residues. CDR3 protein: CASCTGAAGEKLFF. DNA for the CDR3: TGTGCCAGCTGCACAGGGGCCGCGGGTGAAAAACTGTTTTTT.

This rearrangement joins TRBV28 to TRBJ2-7; tentative D call: TRBD2 (5 bases). Between the trimmed V and J ends, which lost 4 bases and 6 bases, there was a span of 10 bases. This CDR3 is 12 amino acids long. Germline V gene sequence: CDR1 MDHEN, CDR2 SYDVKM. CDR3: CASSWVGGEQYF. CDR3 nucleotide sequence: TGTGCCAGCAGTTGGGTCGGAGGCGAGCAGTACTTC.

This chain joins TRBV7-8 and TRBJ1-2; D remains unclear. Trimming took 1 base from V and 4 from J, leaving 16 bases between them. The CDR3 covers 16 residues. CDR1 and CDR2 (germline): SGHVS, FQNEAQ. CDR3: CASSLVPRPGSYGYTF. For the CDR3, the DNA is TGTGCCAGCAGCTTAGTCCCCCGGCCGGGTAGCTATGGCTACACCTTC.

The V and J genes are TRBV5-4 and TRBJ1-2; a weak D match, TRBD1 (6 bases). CDR3 length: 13 residues. V was trimmed by 5 bases and J by 7 bases, leaving 15 bases between them. Germline lookup yields CDR1 SGHNT and CDR2 YYREEE (reference sequence). DNA of the CDR3: TGTGCCAGCAGGCTGGGGGGGGCGACTGGCTACACCTTC. Protein: CASRLGGATGYTF.

This chain connects TRBV10-3 to TRBJ1-1; 7 nucleotides match TRBD1. With 9 bases clipped from V and 0 bases from J, the junction kept 4 bases outside the gene matches. Germline V lookup: CDR1 ENHRY, CDR2 SYGVKD. This CDR3 region has 13 residues. CDR3 nucleotide sequence: TGTGCCATACAGACAGGGTTGAACACTGAAGCTTTCTTT. Translated, it gives CAIQTGLNTEAFF.